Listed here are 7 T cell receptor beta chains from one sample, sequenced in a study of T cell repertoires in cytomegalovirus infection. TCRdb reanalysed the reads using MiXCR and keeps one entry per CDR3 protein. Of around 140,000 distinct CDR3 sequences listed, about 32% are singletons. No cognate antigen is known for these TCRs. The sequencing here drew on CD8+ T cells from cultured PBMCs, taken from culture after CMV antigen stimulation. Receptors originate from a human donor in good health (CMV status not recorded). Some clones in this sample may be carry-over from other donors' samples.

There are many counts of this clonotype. The CDR3 reads CASSLEGWRVAMNTEAFF. The CDR3 nucleotides read TGTGCCAGCAGCTTAGAGGGGTGGAGGGTGGCCATGAACACTGAAGCTTTCTTT. J is TRBJ1-1 and V is TRBV11-2; D is unresolved. The CDR3 has 18 residues. The germline V gene encodes CDR1 SGHAT and CDR2 FQNNGV. Trimming shortened V by 0 bases and J by 0 bases, and 17 bases separated the two germline ends.

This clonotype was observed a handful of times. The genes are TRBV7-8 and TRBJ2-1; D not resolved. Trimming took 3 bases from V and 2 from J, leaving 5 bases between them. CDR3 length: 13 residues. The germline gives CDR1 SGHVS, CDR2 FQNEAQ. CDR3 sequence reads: CASSFWPYNEQFF. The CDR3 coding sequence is TGTGCCAGCAGCTTTTGGCCCTACAATGAGCAGTTCTTC.

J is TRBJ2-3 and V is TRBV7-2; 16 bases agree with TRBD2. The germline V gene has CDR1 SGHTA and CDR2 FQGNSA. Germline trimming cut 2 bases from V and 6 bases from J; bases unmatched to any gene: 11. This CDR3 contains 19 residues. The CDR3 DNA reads TGTGCCAGCAGCTTACCCTCGGGACTAGCGGGGGGGCCCCCCGATACGCAGTATTTT. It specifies CASSLPSGLAGGPPDTQYF.

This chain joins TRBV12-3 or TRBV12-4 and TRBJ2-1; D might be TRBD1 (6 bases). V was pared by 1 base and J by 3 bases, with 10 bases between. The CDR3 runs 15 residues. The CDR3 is CASSLGQDGYNEQFF. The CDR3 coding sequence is TGTGCCAGCAGTTTAGGACAGGATGGCTACAATGAGCAGTTCTTC.

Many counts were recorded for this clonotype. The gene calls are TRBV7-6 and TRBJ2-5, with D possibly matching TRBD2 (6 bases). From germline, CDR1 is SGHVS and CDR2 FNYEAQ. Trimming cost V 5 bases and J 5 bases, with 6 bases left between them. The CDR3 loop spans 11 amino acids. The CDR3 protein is CASSRGETQYF. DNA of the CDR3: TGTGCCAGCAGCCGGGGGGAGACCCAGTACTTC. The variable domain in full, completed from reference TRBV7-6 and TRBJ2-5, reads GAGVSQSPRYKVTKRGQDVALRCDPISGHVSLYWYRQALGQGPEFLTYFNYEAQQDKSGLPNDRFSAERPEGSISTLTIQRTEQRDSAMYRCASSRGETQYFGPGTRLLVL.

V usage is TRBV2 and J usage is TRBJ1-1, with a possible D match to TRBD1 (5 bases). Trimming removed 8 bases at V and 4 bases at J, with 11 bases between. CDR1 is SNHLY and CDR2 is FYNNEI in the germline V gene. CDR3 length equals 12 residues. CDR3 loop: CASEWGGTEAFF. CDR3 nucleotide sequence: TGTGCCAGCGAGTGGGGGGGCACTGAAGCTTTCTTT. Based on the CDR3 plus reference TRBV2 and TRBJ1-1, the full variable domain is EPEVTQTPSHQVTQMGQEVILRCVPISNHLYFYWYRQILGQKVEFLVSFYNNEISEKSEIFDDQFSVERPDGSNFTLKIRSTKLEDSAMYFCASEWGGTEAFFGQGTRLTVV.

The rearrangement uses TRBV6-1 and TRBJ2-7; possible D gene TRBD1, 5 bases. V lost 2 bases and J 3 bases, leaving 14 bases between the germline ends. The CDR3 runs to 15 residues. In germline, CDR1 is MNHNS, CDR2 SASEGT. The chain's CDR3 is CASSESRAGRYEQYF. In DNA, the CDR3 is TGTGCCAGCAGTGAAAGTCGAGCAGGGCGCTACGAGCAGTACTTC.